What follows describes a single T cell receptor (beta chain). Its specificity is unknown. The data are from a study of response to subunit inactivated influenza vaccine. Whole-study results and caveats: The authors suggested that few new T cells are recruited per seasonal influenza vaccination.

Germline assignment: CDR1 SGHKS and CDR2 YYEKEE (reference sequence). The CDR3 runs to 12 residues. V was clipped by 0 bases and J by 5 bases, with 5 bases between them. One entry per CDR3 protein results from TCRdb running MiXCR on the RT-PCR reads. This table holds 400,000 to 550,000 distinct CDR3 sequences, roughly 23% found once. V is TRBV5-5 and J is TRBJ2-5, with D unresolved. Source: CD4+ T cells sorted from PBMCs, taken less than 6 days after vaccination. The source of this sequence is a man aged 45-65 years who received an inactivated influenza vaccine. This chain's CDR3 is CASSLADETQYF. CDR3 in DNA: TGTGCCAGCAGCTTGGCCGACGAGACCCAGTACTTC.